The next 3 T cell receptor beta chains were all read from a single sample in a study of blood T cell repertoires in COVID-19. Measured with immunoSEQ multiplex PCR; TCRdb has only the in-frame clones, and not every one. The data hold some 74,000 clones, with around four fifths observed a single time. The sequencing input was peripheral blood. Receptor source: a woman aged 50 to 60 with acute or convalescent COVID-19.

V gene TRBV9 combines with J gene TRBJ2-3; TRBD2 matches at 9 bases. The CDR3 has 15 residues. Germline trimming cut 3 bases from V and 1 base from J; bases unmatched to any gene: 3. CDR1 is SGDLS and CDR2 is YYNGEE in the germline V gene. The chain's CDR3 is CASSASGGRTDTQYF. The CDR3 DNA follows: TGTGCCAGCAGCGCGAGCGGGGGGCGCACAGATACGCAGTATTTT.

The V call is TRBV19, the J call TRBJ2-7; 11 bases map to TRBD2. V shed 4 bases, J shed 2 bases, and the junction held 10 bases outside the gene matches. The germline V gene encodes CDR1 LNHDA and CDR2 SQIVND (reference sequence). This CDR3 comprises 17 residues. The CDR3 loop is CASSTQLAGANPYEQYF. Here the CDR3 DNA reads TGTGCCAGTAGTACCCAACTAGCGGGGGCGAATCCCTACGAGCAGTACTTC. The complete variable domain, with remaining parts taken from reference TRBV19 and TRBJ2-7, reads DGGITQSPKYLFRKEGQNVTLSCEQNLNHDAMYWYRQDPGQGLRLIYYSQIVNDFQKGDIAEGYSVSREKKESFPLTVTSAQKNPTAFYLCASSTQLAGANPYEQYFGPGTRLTVT.

J is TRBJ2-1 and V is TRBV12-5, with D unresolved. The CDR3 sequence is 12 residues long. Trimming shortened V by 3 bases and J by 5 bases, and 5 bases separated the two germline ends. Germline CDR1 and CDR2: LGHNT and FRNRAP. CDR3 coding DNA: TGTGCTAGTGGTTTCCGGGACAATGAGCAGTTCTTC. Its protein product is CASGFRDNEQFF.